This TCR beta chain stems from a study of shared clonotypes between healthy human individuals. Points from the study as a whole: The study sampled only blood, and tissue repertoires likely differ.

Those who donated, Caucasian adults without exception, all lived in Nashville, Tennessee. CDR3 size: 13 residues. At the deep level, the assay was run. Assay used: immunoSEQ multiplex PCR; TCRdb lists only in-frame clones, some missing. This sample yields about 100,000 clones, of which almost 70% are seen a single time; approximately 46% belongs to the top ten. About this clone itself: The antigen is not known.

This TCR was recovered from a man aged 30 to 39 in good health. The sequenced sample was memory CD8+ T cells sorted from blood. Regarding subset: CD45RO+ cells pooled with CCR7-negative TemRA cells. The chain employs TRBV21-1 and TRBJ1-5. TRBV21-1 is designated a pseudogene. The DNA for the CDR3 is TGTGCCAGCAGCAAAGTTAGAAGTCAGCCCCAGCATTTT. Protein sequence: CASSKVRSQPQHF.